This T cell receptor (beta chain) comes out of a study of cytomegalovirus exposure and HLA in healthy donors. Study-wide results and limits: Excluded were some V segments that proved indistinguishable, including TRBV6-2 and TRBV6-3. Donor immune exposure was known only as CMV serostatus.

The germline V gene has CDR1 SGHRS and CDR2 YFSETQ. The CDR3 length is 16 residues. V was pared by 4 bases and J by 3 bases, with 8 bases of the junction left unmatched. In regard to this clone: Its target is not known.

Those who donated were healthy bone marrow donors. Primers: 60 Vbeta forward and 13 Jbeta reverse. The protocol was immunoSEQ multiplex PCR, while the TCRdb copy is restricted to in-frame clones and leaves out a portion. The repertoire holds about 170,000 clones, around four fifths seen once, with over 2% in the top ten. Specimen: PBMCs. The sequence derives from a female donor in good health and CMV-seronegative. The V and J genes are TRBV5-1 and TRBJ2-2, with 8 bases identical to TRBD1. Written as DNA, the CDR3 is TGCGCCAGCAGCGTGACAGGGGTGGTGGACACCGGGGAGCTGTTTTTT. It specifies CASSVTGVVDTGELFF.